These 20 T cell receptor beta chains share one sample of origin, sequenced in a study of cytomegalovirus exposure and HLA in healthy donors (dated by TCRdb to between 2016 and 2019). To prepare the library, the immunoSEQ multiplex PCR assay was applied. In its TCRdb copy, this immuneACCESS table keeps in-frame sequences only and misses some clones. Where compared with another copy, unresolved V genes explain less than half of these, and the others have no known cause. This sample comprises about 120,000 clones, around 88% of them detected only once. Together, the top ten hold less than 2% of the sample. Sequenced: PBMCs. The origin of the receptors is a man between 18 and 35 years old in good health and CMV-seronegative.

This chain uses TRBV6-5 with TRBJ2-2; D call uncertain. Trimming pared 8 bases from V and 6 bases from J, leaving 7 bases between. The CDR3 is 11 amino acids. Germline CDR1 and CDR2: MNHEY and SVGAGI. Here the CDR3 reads CASLRSGELFF. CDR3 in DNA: TGTGCCAGCCTGAGATCCGGGGAGCTGTTTTTT.

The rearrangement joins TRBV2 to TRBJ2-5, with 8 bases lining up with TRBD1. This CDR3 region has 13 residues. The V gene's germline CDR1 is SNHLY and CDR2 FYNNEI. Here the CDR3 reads CAFLAGGAETQYF. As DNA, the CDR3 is TGTGCATTCCTAGCAGGGGGCGCCGAGACCCAGTACTTC.

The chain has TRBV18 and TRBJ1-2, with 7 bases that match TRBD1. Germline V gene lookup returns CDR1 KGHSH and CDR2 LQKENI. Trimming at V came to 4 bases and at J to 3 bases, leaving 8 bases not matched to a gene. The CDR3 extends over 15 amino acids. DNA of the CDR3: TGTGCCAGCTCACGCAGGGACAGTCTATACTATGGCTACACCTTC. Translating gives CASSRRDSLYYGYTF.

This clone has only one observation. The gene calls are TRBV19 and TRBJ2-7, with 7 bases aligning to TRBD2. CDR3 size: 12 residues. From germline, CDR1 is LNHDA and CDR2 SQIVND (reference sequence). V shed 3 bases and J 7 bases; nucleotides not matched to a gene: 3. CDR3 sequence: CASSMWGGEQYF. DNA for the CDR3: TGTGCCAGTAGTATGTGGGGGGGAGAGCAGTACTTC.

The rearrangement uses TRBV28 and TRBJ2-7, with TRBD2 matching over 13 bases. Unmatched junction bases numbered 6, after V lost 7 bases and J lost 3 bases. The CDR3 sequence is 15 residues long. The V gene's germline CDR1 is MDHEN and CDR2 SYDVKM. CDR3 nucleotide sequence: TGTGCCAGCACCCCTAGACTAGCGGGAGGCTACGAGCAGTACTTC. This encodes CASTPRLAGGYEQYF.

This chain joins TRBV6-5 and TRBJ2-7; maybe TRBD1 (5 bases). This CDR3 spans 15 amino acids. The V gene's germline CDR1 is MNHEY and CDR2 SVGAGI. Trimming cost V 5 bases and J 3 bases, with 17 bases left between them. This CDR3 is CASSRGAGISYEQYF. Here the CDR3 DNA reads TGTGCCAGCAGTAGAGGCGCAGGGATAAGCTACGAGCAGTACTTC.

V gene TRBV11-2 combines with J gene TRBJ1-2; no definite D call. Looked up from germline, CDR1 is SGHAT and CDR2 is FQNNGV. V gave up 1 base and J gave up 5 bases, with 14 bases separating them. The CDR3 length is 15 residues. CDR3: CASSLGWRQEYGYTF. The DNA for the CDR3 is TGTGCCAGCAGCTTAGGTTGGCGGCAAGAGTATGGCTACACCTTC.

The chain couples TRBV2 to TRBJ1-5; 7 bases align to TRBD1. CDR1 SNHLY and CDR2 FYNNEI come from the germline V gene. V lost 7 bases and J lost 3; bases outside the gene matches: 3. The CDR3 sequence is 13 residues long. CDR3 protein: CASKGQVNQPQHF. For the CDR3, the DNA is TGTGCCAGCAAAGGACAGGTCAATCAGCCCCAGCATTTT.

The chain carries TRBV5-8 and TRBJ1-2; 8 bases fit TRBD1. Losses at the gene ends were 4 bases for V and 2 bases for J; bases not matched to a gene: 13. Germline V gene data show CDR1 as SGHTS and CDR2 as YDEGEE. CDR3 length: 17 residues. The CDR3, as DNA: TGTGCCAGCAGCCCCCGGGACAGGATTGTCGGAAACTATGGCTACACCTTC. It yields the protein CASSPRDRIVGNYGYTF.

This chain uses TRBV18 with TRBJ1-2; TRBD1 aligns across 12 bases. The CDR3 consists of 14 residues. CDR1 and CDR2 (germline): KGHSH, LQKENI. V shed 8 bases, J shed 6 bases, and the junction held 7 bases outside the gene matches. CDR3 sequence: CASTGTGGNDGYTF. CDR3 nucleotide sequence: TGTGCCAGCACCGGGACAGGGGGCAACGATGGCTACACCTTC.

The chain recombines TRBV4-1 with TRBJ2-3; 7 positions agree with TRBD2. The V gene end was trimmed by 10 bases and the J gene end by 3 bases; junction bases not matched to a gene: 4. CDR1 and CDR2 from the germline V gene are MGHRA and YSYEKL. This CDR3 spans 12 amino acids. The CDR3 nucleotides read TGCGCCACCGCGGGGGAGACAGATACGCAGTATTTT. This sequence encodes CATAGETDTQYF.

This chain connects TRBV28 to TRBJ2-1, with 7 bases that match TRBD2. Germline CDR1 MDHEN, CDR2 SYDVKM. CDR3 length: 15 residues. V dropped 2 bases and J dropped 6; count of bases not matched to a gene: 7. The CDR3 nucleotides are TGTGCCAGCAGTTTAGGCGGGAGTTCGGGCAATGAGCAGTTCTTC. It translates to CASSLGGSSGNEQFF. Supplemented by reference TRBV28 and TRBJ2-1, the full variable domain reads DVKVTQSSRYLVKRTGEKVFLECVQDMDHENMFWYRQDPGLGLRLIYFSYDVKMKEKGDIPEGYSVSREKKERFSLILESASTNQTSMYLCASSLGGSSGNEQFFGPGTRLTVL.

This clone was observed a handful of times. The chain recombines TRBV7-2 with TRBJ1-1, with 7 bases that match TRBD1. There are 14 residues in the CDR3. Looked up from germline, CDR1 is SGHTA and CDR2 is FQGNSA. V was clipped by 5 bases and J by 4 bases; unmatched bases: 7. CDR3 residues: CASSPQTGSTEAFF. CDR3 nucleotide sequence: TGTGCCAGCAGCCCTCAGACAGGGTCCACTGAAGCTTTCTTT.

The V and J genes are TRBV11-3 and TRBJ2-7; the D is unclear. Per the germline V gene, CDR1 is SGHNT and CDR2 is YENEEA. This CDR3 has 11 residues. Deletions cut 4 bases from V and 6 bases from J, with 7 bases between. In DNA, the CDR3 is TGTGCCAGCAGCTCCCCGGGCGAGCAGTACTTC. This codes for CASSSPGEQYF.

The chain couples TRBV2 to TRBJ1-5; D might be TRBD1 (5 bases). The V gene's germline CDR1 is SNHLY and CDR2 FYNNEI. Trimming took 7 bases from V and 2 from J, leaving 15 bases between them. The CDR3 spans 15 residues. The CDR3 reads CASTAQGRGNQPQHF. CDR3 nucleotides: TGTGCCAGCACCGCGCAGGGTCGGGGCAATCAGCCCCAGCATTTT. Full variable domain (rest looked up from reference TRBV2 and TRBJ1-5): EPEVTQTPSHQVTQMGQEVILRCVPISNHLYFYWYRQILGQKVEFLVSFYNNEISEKSEIFDDQFSVERPDGSNFTLKIRSTKLEDSAMYFCASTAQGRGNQPQHFGDGTRLSIL.

CDR3 sequence: CASSPRSDTQYF. As DNA, the CDR3 is TGTGCCAGCAGCCCCCGGTCAGATACGCAGTATTTT. The rearrangement links TRBV28 to TRBJ2-3, with no clear D. Trimming pared 6 bases from V and 4 bases from J, leaving 8 bases between. The CDR3 length is 12 residues. Germline values: CDR1 MDHEN, CDR2 SYDVKM. The full variable domain, with the rest looked up from reference TRBV28 and TRBJ2-3, is DVKVTQSSRYLVKRTGEKVFLECVQDMDHENMFWYRQDPGLGLRLIYFSYDVKMKEKGDIPEGYSVSREKKERFSLILESASTNQTSMYLCASSPRSDTQYFGPGTRLTVL.

The DNA of the CDR3 is TGTGCCAGCAGCTCCCACACGAACACTGAAGCTTTCTTT. Amino acids: CASSSHTNTEAFF. This chain uses TRBV11-2 with TRBJ1-1; D is unclear. CDR3 length: 13 residues. V lost 4 bases to trimming and J lost 1 base, with 7 bases between them. The V gene's germline CDR1 is SGHAT and CDR2 FQNNGV.

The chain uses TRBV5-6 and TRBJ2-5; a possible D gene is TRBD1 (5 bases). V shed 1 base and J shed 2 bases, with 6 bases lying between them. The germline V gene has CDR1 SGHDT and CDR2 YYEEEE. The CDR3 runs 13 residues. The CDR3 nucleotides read TGTGCCAGCAGCTTGTCAGGGCAAGAGACCCAGTACTTC. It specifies CASSLSGQETQYF.

CDR3: CASTPGAGVTGELFF. DNA for the CDR3: TGTGCCAGTACCCCAGGGGCGGGGGTAACCGGGGAGCTGTTTTTT. V is TRBV19 and J is TRBJ2-2; tentative D call: TRBD2 (7 bases). CDR3 length: 15 amino acids. V lost 7 bases, J lost 5 bases, and 17 bases lay in between. The germline V gene has CDR1 LNHDA and CDR2 SQIVND (reference sequence).

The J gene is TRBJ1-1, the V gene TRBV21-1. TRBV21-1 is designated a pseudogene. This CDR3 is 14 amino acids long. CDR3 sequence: CASTLGGSGTEAFF. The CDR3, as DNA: TGTGCCAGCACCCTAGGAGGGTCTGGCACTGAAGCTTTCTTT.